These 14 T cell receptor beta chains came from one sample sequenced in a study of control samples from healthy donors and cancer patients (TCRdb year 2020). The library was made by the immunoSEQ multiplex PCR assay. The table comes from immuneACCESS by way of TCRdb, which keeps in-frame sequences with V and J called. Part of the clones is missing from these tables; in studies checked, under half for an unresolved V gene and the rest for unknown reasons. The sample data list about 76,000 clones, and approximately 88% of these were observed just once. The ten largest make up roughly a tenth of the sample. What was sequenced was PBMCs. The source of these receptors is a woman aged 50 to 60 with colorectal cancer.

For this clone: In the same sample, other DNA sequences code for this CDR3. The V gene is TRBV19, the J gene TRBJ2-1, with unresolved D. Per the germline V gene, CDR1 is LNHDA and CDR2 is SQIVND (reference sequence). This CDR3 is 15 amino acids long. The V end lost 3 bases, the J end lost 0 bases, and 9 bases lay between the germline ends. For the CDR3, the DNA is TGTGCCAGTAGTATTTCAAGTGTCTCCTACAATGAGCAGTTCTTC. Its translation: CASSISSVSYNEQFF.

V usage is TRBV5-1 and J usage is TRBJ1-4; D possibly corresponds to TRBD1 (6 bases). CDR1 is SGHRS and CDR2 is YFSETQ in the germline V gene. Deletions cut 3 bases from V and 5 bases from J, with 17 bases between. The CDR3 covers 16 residues. CDR3 loop: CASSSQGQGSNEKLFF. DNA of the CDR3: TGCGCCAGCAGCTCCCAGGGGCAAGGTTCAAATGAAAAACTGTTTTTT.

V usage is TRBV29-1 and J usage is TRBJ2-2; possibly TRBD1 for D (6 bases). V shed 6 bases and J shed 6 bases, with 11 bases lying between them. Per germline, CDR1 SQVTM and CDR2 ANQGSEA. The CDR3 has 12 residues. The CDR3 reads CSVTGFAGELFF. The CDR3 nucleotides are TGCAGCGTCACAGGGTTCGCCGGGGAGCTGTTTTTT.

V and J are TRBV5-4 and TRBJ1-2, with D hard to call. The CDR3 is 13 amino acids. The V end lost 4 bases, the J end lost 4 bases, and 11 bases lay between the germline ends. Germline CDR1 is SGHNT and CDR2 is YYREEE (reference sequence). The CDR3 is CASSLVAGYGYTF. The CDR3 region has the DNA TGTGCCAGCAGCCTCGTGGCCGGCTATGGCTACACCTTC. Full variable domain (rest looked up from reference TRBV5-4 and TRBJ1-2): ETGVTQSPTHLIKTRGQQVTLRCSSQSGHNTVSWYQQALGQGPQFIFQYYREEENGRGNFPPRFSGLQFPNYSSELNVNALELDDSALYLCASSLVAGYGYTFGSGTRLTVV.

The rearrangement uses TRBV6-2 or TRBV6-3 and TRBJ1-5; a possible D gene is TRBD1 (5 bases). V shed 0 bases and J shed 2 bases, with 11 bases lying between them. Germline V gene data show CDR1 as MNHEY and CDR2 as SVGEGT. There are 16 residues in the CDR3. In DNA form, the CDR3 reads TGTGCCAGCAGTTACTCGAGTTTCAGGGGCAATCAGCCCCAGCATTTT. It translates to CASSYSSFRGNQPQHF.

CDR3 sequence: CASSVGTLPNYGYTF. The CDR3 nucleotides are TGTGCCAGCAGCGTAGGGACTCTCCCCAACTATGGCTACACCTTC. The gene calls are TRBV9 and TRBJ1-2, with no clear D. V gave up 0 bases and J gave up 2 bases, with 11 bases separating them. This CDR3 is 15 amino acids long. Looked up from germline, CDR1 is SGDLS and CDR2 is YYNGEE.

The chain links TRBV4-1 to TRBJ2-3; D is unresolved. Germline CDR1 MGHRA, CDR2 YSYEKL. V lost 0 bases, J lost 3 bases, and 7 bases lay in between. The CDR3 spans 14 residues. DNA for the CDR3: TGCGCCAGCAGCCAAGATCGAGGAACAGATACGCAGTATTTT. It codes for CASSQDRGTDTQYF.

The chain carries TRBV2 and TRBJ2-3, with TRBD1 matching over 9 bases. CDR1 and CDR2 from the germline V gene are SNHLY and FYNNEI. Germline trimming cut 6 bases from V and 3 bases from J; bases unmatched to any gene: 7. This CDR3 has 15 residues. The DNA for the CDR3 is TGTGCCAGCAGGTGGACAGGGGATTATACAGATACGCAGTATTTT. Protein: CASRWTGDYTDTQYF.

This rearrangement joins TRBV3-1 (or the pseudogene TRBV3-2) to TRBJ1-1, with 7 bases matching TRBD1. From germline, CDR1 is LGHDT and CDR2 YNNKEL (reference sequence). The V gene end was trimmed by 4 bases and the J gene end by 5 bases; junction bases not matched to a gene: 10. CDR3 length: 15 residues. This CDR3 is CASSPGKGAVTEAFF. DNA of the CDR3: TGTGCCAGCAGCCCCGGTAAGGGGGCGGTAACTGAAGCTTTCTTT.

The V gene is TRBV24-1, the J gene TRBJ2-5, with a possible D match to TRBD1 (5 bases). Germline CDR1 is KGHDR and CDR2 is SFDVKD. The CDR3 length is 16 residues. Trimming removed 4 bases at V and 2 bases at J, with 16 bases between. Here the CDR3 DNA reads TGTGCCACCAGTGACCCCTCCCAGGGCCCTCAAGAGACCCAGTACTTC. It encodes CATSDPSQGPQETQYF.

The rearrangement links TRBV6-2 or TRBV6-3 to TRBJ2-7; perhaps D is TRBD1 or TRBD2 (6 bases each). In germline, CDR1 is MNHEY, CDR2 SVGEGT. Trimming pared 5 bases from V and 6 bases from J, leaving 14 bases between. This CDR3 has 13 amino acids. The DNA of the CDR3 is TGTGCCAGCAGTCTGCCGGGGGCGCGCGAGCAGTACGTC. Encoded protein: CASSLPGAREQYV.

This chain links TRBV28 with TRBJ2-3; TRBD2 might be the D (5 bases). The CDR3 length is 16 residues. Trimming removed 5 bases at V and 1 base at J, with 16 bases between. Germline CDR1 MDHEN, CDR2 SYDVKM. The CDR3: CASSPPSRTRTDTQYF. Written as DNA, the CDR3 is TGTGCCAGCAGTCCCCCTAGCAGGACGCGCACAGATACGCAGTATTTT.

The V call is TRBV2, the J call TRBJ2-5; 9 bases align to TRBD1. Unmatched junction bases numbered 4, after V lost 6 bases and J lost 5 bases. Germline lookup yields CDR1 SNHLY and CDR2 FYNNEI. This CDR3 has 13 residues. The CDR3 protein is CASRDRGEETQYF. The CDR3 DNA reads TGTGCCAGCAGGGACAGGGGCGAGGAGACCCAGTACTTC.

The chain employs TRBV9 and TRBJ2-1, with 8 bases matching TRBD2. This CDR3 comprises 15 residues. Looked up from germline, CDR1 is SGDLS and CDR2 is YYNGEE. J gave up 8 bases and V 0 bases, and 7 bases lay outside the gene matches. For the CDR3, the DNA is TGTGCCAGCAGCGTAGTCGGGGGGGCTTTCGATGAGCAGTTCTTC. Protein product: CASSVVGGAFDEQFF.